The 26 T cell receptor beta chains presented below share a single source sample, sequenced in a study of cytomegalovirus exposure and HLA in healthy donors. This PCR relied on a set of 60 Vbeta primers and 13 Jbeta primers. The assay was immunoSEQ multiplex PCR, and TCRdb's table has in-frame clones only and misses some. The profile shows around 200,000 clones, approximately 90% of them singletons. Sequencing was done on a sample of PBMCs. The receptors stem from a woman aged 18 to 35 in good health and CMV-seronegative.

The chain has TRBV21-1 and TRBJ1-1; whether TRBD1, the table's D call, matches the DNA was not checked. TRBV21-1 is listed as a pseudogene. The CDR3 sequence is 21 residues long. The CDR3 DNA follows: TGTGCCAGCAGCAAATTGACTAGTGTGTCGACAGGGGGCAAGGGGAAAACTGAAGCTTTCTTT. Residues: CASSKLTSVSTGGKGKTEAFF.

CDR3 DNA: TGTGCCAGCAGCTTGATTATTGGACAGGGGGGAAATTCACCCCTCCACTTT. This sequence encodes CASSLIIGQGGNSPLHF. The rearrangement uses TRBV5-5 and TRBJ1-6; TRBD1 matches at 10 bases. Germline lookup yields CDR1 SGHKS and CDR2 YYEKEE (reference sequence). J gave up 7 bases and V 1 base, and 8 bases lay outside the gene matches. The CDR3 consists of 17 residues.

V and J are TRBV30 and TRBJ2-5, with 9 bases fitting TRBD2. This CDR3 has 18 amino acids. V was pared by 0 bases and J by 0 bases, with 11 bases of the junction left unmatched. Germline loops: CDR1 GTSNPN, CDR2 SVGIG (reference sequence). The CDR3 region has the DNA TGTGCCTGGAGTGTACTGACTAGCGGAGGGTGGGACCAAGAGACCCAGTACTTC. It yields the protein CAWSVLTSGGWDQETQYF.

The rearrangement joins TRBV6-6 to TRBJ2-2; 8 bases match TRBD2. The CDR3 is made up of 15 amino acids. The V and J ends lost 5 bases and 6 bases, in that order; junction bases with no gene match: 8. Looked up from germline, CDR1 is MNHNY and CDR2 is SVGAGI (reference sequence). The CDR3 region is CASSNSGSGAGELFF. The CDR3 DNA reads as TGTGCCAGCAGTAACAGCGGGAGCGGGGCCGGGGAGCTGTTTTTT.

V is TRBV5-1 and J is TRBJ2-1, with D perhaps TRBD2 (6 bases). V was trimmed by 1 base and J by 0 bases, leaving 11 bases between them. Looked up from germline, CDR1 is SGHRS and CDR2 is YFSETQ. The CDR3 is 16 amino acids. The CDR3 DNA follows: TGCGCCAGCAGCTTGTTTGCGGGGAGCTCCTACAATGAGCAGTTCTTC. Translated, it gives CASSLFAGSSYNEQFF.

CDR3 bases: TGTGCCAGCAGCCAATCCCGGGGTGGGGAGCAGTTCTTC. Translation gives CASSQSRGGEQFF. V gene TRBV14 combines with J gene TRBJ2-1; possibly TRBD2 for D (5 bases). Germline loops: CDR1 SGHDN, CDR2 FVKESK. V was clipped by 2 bases and J by 10 bases, with 12 bases between them. CDR3 length: 13 amino acids.

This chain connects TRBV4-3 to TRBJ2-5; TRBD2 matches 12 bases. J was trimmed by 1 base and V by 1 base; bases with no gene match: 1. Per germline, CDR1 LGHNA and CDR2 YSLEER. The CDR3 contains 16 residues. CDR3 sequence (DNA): TGCGCCAGCAGCCAAGGACTAGCGGGAGCCCAAGAGACCCAGTACTTC. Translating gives CASSQGLAGAQETQYF.

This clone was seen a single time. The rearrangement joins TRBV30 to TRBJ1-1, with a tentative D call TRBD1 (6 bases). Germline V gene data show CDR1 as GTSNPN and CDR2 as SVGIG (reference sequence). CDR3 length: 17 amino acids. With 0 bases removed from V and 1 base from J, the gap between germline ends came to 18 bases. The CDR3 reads CAWSVLWGLKKNTEAFF. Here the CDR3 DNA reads TGTGCCTGGAGTGTACTTTGGGGGCTTAAGAAGAACACTGAAGCTTTCTTT. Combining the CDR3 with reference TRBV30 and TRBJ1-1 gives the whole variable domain SQTIHQWPATLVQPVGSPLSLECTVEGTSNPNLYWYRQAAGRGLQLLFYSVGIGQISSEVPQNLSASRPQDRQFILSSKKLLLSDSGFYLCAWSVLWGLKKNTEAFFGQGTRLTVV.

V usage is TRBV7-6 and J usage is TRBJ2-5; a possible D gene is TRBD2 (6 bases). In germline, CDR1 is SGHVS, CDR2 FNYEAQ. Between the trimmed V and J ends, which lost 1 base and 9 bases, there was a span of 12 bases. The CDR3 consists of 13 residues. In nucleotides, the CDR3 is TGTGCCAGCAGCTTAGGGGGGTGGGGGGCCCAGTACTTC. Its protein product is CASSLGGWGAQYF.

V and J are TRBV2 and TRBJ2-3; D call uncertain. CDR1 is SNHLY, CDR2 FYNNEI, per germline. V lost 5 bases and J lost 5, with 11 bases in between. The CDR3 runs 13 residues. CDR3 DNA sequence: TGTGCCAGCAGTACCCAAGCCCGAGATACGCAGTATTTT. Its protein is CASSTQARDTQYF. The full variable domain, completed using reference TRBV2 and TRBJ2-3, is EPEVTQTPSHQVTQMGQEVILRCVPISNHLYFYWYRQILGQKVEFLVSFYNNEISEKSEIFDDQFSVERPDGSNFTLKIRSTKLEDSAMYFCASSTQARDTQYFGPGTRLTVL.

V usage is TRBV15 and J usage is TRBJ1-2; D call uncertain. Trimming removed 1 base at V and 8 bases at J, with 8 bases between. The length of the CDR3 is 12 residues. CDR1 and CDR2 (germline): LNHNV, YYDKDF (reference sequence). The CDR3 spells CATSRVNGGYTF. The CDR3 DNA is TGTGCCACCAGCAGAGTCAACGGGGGCTACACCTTC.

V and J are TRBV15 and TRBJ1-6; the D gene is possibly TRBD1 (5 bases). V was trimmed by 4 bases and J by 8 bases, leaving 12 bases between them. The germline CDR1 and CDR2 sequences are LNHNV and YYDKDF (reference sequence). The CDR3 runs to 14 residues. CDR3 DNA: TGTGCCACCAGCAAAGACCCAGGGTATTCACCCCTCCACTTT. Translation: CATSKDPGYSPLHF.

The CDR3 protein is CASSAGGEGGTEAFF. For the CDR3, the DNA is TGTGCCAGCAGTGCTGGGGGGGAAGGAGGCACTGAAGCTTTCTTT. The rearrangement joins TRBV27 to TRBJ1-1, with a tentative D call TRBD1 (5 bases). The CDR3 sequence is 15 residues long. Per germline, CDR1 MNHEY and CDR2 SMNVEV (reference sequence). The V gene lost 5 bases and the J gene lost 4 bases, with 17 bases spanning the gap.

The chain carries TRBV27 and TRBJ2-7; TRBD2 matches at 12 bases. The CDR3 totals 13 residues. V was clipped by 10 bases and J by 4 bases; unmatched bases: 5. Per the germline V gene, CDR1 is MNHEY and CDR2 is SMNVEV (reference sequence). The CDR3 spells CATRTSGVYEQYF. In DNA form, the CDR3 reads TGTGCCACCAGGACTAGCGGGGTTTACGAGCAGTACTTC.

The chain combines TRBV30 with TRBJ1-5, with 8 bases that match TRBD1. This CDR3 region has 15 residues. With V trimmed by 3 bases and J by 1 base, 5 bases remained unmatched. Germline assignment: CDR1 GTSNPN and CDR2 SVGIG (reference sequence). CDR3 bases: TGTGCCTGGAGACTGACAGGGGCCAGCAATCAGCCCCAGCATTTT. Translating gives CAWRLTGASNQPQHF.

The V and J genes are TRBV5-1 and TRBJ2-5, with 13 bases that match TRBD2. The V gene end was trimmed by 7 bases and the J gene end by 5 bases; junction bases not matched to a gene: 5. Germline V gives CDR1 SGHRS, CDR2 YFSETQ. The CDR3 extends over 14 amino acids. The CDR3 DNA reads TGCGCCAGCCGACTAGCGGGGGGAAAGGAGACCCAGTACTTC. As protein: CASRLAGGKETQYF. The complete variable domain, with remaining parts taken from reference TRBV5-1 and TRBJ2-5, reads KAGVTQTPRYLIKTRGQQVTLSCSPISGHRSVSWYQQTPGQGLQFLFEYFSETQRNKGNFPGRFSGRQFSNSRSEMNVSTLELGDSALYLCASRLAGGKETQYFGPGTRLLVL.

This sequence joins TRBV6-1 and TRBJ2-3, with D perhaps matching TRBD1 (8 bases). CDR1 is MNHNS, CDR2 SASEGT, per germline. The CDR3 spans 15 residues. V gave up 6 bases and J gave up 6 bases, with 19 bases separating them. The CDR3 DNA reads TGTGCCAGCAGCCCGGGGGGACAGGCGTTTGATACGCAGTATTTT. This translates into CASSPGGQAFDTQYF.

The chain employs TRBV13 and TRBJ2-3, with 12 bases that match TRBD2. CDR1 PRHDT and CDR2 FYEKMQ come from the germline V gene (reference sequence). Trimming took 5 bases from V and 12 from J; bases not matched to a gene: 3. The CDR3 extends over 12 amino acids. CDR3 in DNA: TGTGCCAGCAGCCTGGGACTAGCGGGTCAGTATTTT. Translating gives CASSLGLAGQYF.

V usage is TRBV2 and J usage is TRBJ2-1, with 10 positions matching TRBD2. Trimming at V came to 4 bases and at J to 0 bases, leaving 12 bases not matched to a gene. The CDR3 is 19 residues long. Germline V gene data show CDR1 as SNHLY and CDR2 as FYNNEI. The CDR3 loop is CASSVGPSGGPSSYNEQFF. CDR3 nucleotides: TGTGCCAGCAGTGTCGGGCCTAGCGGGGGCCCTAGCTCCTACAATGAGCAGTTCTTC. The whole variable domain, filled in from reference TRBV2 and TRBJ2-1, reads EPEVTQTPSHQVTQMGQEVILRCVPISNHLYFYWYRQILGQKVEFLVSFYNNEISEKSEIFDDQFSVERPDGSNFTLKIRSTKLEDSAMYFCASSVGPSGGPSSYNEQFFGPGTRLTVL.

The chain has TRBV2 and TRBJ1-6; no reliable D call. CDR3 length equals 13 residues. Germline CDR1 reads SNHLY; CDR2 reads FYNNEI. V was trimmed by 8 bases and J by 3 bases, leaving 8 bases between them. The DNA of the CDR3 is TGTGCCAGCCTAGATATCTATAATTCACCCCTCCACTTT. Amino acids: CASLDIYNSPLHF.

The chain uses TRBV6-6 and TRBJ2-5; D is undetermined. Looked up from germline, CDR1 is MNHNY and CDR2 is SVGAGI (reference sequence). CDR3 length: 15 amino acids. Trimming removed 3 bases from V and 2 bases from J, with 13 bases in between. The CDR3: CASSYWILQQETQYF. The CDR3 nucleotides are TGTGCCAGCAGTTATTGGATTTTACAGCAAGAGACCCAGTACTTC.

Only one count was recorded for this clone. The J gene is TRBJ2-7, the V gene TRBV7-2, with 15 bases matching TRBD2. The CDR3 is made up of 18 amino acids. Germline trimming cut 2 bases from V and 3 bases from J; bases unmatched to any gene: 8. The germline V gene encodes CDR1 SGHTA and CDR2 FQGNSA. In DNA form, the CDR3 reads TGTGCCAGCAGCTTATCCAGGACTAGCGGGGGGGCAGGCTACGAGCAGTACTTC. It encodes CASSLSRTSGGAGYEQYF.

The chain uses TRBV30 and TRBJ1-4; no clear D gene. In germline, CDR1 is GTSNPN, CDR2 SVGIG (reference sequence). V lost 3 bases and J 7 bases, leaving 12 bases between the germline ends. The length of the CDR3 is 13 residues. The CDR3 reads CAWRTSEGEKLFF. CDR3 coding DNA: TGTGCCTGGAGGACCTCCGAGGGTGAAAAACTGTTTTTT.

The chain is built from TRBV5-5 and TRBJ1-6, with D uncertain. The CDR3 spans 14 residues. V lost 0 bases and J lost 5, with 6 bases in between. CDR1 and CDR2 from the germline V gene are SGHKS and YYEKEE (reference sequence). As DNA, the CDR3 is TGTGCCAGCAGCTTGGGACACCATAATTCACCCCTCCACTTT. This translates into CASSLGHHNSPLHF. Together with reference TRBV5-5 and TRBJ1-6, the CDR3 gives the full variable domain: DAGVTQSPTHLIKTRGQQVTLRCSPISGHKSVSWYQQVLGQGPQFIFQYYEKEERGRGNFPDRFSARQFPNYSSELNVNALLLGDSALYLCASSLGHHNSPLHFGNGTRLTVT.

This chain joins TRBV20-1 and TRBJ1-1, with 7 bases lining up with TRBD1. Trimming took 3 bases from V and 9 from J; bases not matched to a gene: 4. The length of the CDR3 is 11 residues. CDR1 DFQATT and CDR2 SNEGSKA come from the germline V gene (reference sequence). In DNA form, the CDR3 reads TGCAGTGCTAGGCTACAGGGGAAAGCTTTCTTT. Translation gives CSARLQGKAFF.

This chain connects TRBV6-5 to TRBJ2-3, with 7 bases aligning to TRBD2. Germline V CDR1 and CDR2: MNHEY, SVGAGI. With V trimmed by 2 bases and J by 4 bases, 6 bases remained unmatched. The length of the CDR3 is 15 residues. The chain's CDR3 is CASSYASGGPDTQYF. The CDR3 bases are TGTGCCAGCAGTTACGCTAGCGGTGGGCCAGATACGCAGTATTTT.